What follows are 5 T cell receptor beta chains derived from one specimen sequenced in a study of T cell responses to AZD1222 COVID-19 vaccine. Method: immunoSEQ multiplex PCR; TCRdb's copy keeps in-frame clones and lacks some. The sample includes some 250,000 clones, almost 95% of them seen just once. Sequences were derived from peripheral blood, sampled 28 days after the second AZD1222 dose. The source of these receptors is an adult who received the AZD1222 COVID-19 vaccine.

This rearrangement joins TRBV27 to TRBJ2-1; the D is unclear. V lost 5 bases and J 4 bases, leaving 9 bases between the germline ends. The CDR3 has 13 amino acids. The germline V gene has CDR1 MNHEY and CDR2 SMNVEV (reference sequence). The CDR3 DNA reads TGTGCCAGCAGTCCTACTCCATACAATGAGCAGTTCTTC. Residues: CASSPTPYNEQFF.

J is TRBJ2-2 and V is TRBV9; D tentatively fits TRBD1 or TRBD2 (5 bases each). The CDR3 is made up of 15 amino acids. Trimming removed 0 bases at V and 3 bases at J, with 9 bases between. Germline CDR1 is SGDLS and CDR2 is YYNGEE. CDR3 sequence reads: CASSVAVGHTGELFF. CDR3 in DNA: TGTGCCAGCAGCGTAGCTGTGGGACACACCGGGGAGCTGTTTTTT.

The CDR3 loop is CASSFPQPVSYEQYF. CDR3 in DNA: TGTGCCAGCAGTTTTCCCCAGCCGGTCTCCTACGAGCAGTACTTC. The rearrangement uses TRBV28 and TRBJ2-7; D is unclear. In germline, CDR1 is MDHEN, CDR2 SYDVKM. The CDR3 runs 15 residues. Trimming pared 3 bases from V and 0 bases from J, leaving 12 bases between.

The chain has TRBV4-1 and TRBJ1-3; no reliable D call. The CDR3 has 14 residues. Germline V gene data show CDR1 as MGHRA and CDR2 as YSYEKL. Between the trimmed V and J ends, which lost 1 base and 2 bases, there was a span of 6 bases. The CDR3 coding sequence is TGCGCCAGCAGCCAAGTAGGGACTGGAAACACCATATATTTT. It yields the protein CASSQVGTGNTIYF.

J is TRBJ1-5 and V is TRBV24-1; 9 bases map to TRBD1. This CDR3 region has 12 residues. V lost 9 bases to trimming and J lost 4 bases; unmatched junction nucleotides: 0. Germline assignment: CDR1 KGHDR and CDR2 SFDVKD. DNA of the CDR3: TGTGCCACCGGACAGGGGAATCAGCCCCAGCATTTT. It encodes CATGQGNQPQHF.